One sample yielded the 11 T cell receptor beta chains listed below, sequenced in a study of T cells in Graves' hyperthyroidism and ophthalmopathy. TCR beta CDR3 regions were amplified from RNA. When the TCR CDR3 underwent first-round RT-PCR, the HTBI primer set was used. MiXCR, run by TCRdb on the multiplex PCR reads, gives a single entry per CDR3 protein. The sample holds around 720,000 distinct CDR3 sequences; 35% are singletons and the top ten take around 30%. Sequencing was done on a sample of blood. These receptors came from a woman in her thirties or forties with Graves' hyperthyroidism.

As concerns this clonotype: Compared with germline, one end of the junction differs, possibly owing to a read error. V is TRBV4-1 and J is TRBJ1-2; a weak D match, TRBD1 (5 bases). CDR1 is MGHRA and CDR2 is YSYEKL in the germline V gene. The CDR3 loop spans 12 amino acids. This chain's CDR3 is CASSQRDYGHTF. Here the CDR3 DNA reads TGCGCCAGCAGCCAACGGGACTATGGCCACACCTTC.

This clonotype was found many times. The gene calls are TRBV7-2 and TRBJ2-7, with TRBD2 matching over 12 bases. Per the germline V gene, CDR1 is SGHTA and CDR2 is FQGNSA. The CDR3 contains 16 residues. V shed 6 bases and J 0 bases; nucleotides not matched to a gene: 6. CDR3 in DNA: TGTGCCAGCAGGGCACTAGCGGGGGGTAGCTCCTACGAGCAGTACTTC. It translates to CASRALAGGSSYEQYF.

The chain carries TRBV19 and TRBJ1-5; the D gene is possibly TRBD1 (6 bases). In germline, CDR1 is LNHDA, CDR2 SQIVND (reference sequence). The CDR3 covers 17 residues. Trimming left V 9 bases short and J 1 base short, with 22 bases between. CDR3 nucleotides: TGTGCCAGCAGTTTAACGGGACACACGTTGAGCAATCAGCCCCAGCATTTT. Translating it yields CASSLTGHTLSNQPQHF.

The chain combines TRBV14 with TRBJ1-1; D might be TRBD1 (5 bases). Between the trimmed V and J ends, which lost 1 base and 6 bases, there was a span of 15 bases. Per the germline V gene, CDR1 is SGHDN and CDR2 is FVKESK. The CDR3 extends over 15 amino acids. CDR3 amino acids: CASSQGFGGSAEAFF. CDR3 nucleotides: TGTGCCAGCAGCCAAGGGTTCGGGGGAAGCGCTGAAGCTTTCTTT.

This rearrangement joins TRBV4-1 to TRBJ1-1; TRBD1 is a possible D gene (5 bases). V was shortened by 4 bases and J by 3 bases, with 15 bases between the two germline ends. The CDR3 extends over 15 amino acids. CDR1 is MGHRA and CDR2 is YSYEKL in the germline V gene. Written as DNA, the CDR3 is TGCGCCAGCAGCCGAATTGGTAGGGACCACACTGAAGCTTTCTTT. It yields the protein CASSRIGRDHTEAFF.

The V and J genes are TRBV6-5 and TRBJ1-5, with D perhaps TRBD1 (6 bases). This CDR3 region has 14 residues. The V and J ends lost 5 bases and 5 bases respectively, with 13 bases between them. Germline assignment: CDR1 MNHEY and CDR2 SVGAGI. The CDR3 loop is CASSPTTGHQPQHF. CDR3 coding DNA: TGTGCCAGCAGTCCAACGACAGGACATCAGCCCCAGCATTTT.

This clonotype occurred many times. The chain carries TRBV20-1 and TRBJ1-1; D might be TRBD1 (5 bases). Germline-derived CDR1 and CDR2 are DFQATT and SNEGSKA (reference sequence). V lost 3 bases, J lost 0 bases, and 11 bases lay in between. The CDR3 extends over 14 amino acids. The CDR3 region has the DNA TGCAGTGCTAGGATTGCAGGGTTGAACACTGAAGCTTTCTTT. Its protein is CSARIAGLNTEAFF.

This chain links TRBV29-1 with TRBJ2-7, with 12 bases lining up with TRBD2. The CDR3 has 15 amino acids. With 7 bases clipped from V and 4 bases from J, the junction kept 11 bases outside the gene matches. CDR1 and CDR2 (germline): SQVTM, ANQGSEA. CDR3 protein: CSAGLAGSSSYEQYF. The CDR3 nucleotides are TGCAGCGCCGGACTAGCGGGATCTTCATCGTACGAGCAGTACTTC.

As regards this clonotype: A read error may be the cause here, since a much bigger clone is one base away. The chain employs TRBV20-1 and TRBJ2-5; 7 positions match TRBD1. This CDR3 has 14 residues. From germline, CDR1 is DFQATT and CDR2 SNEGSKA (reference sequence). CDR3 nucleotide sequence: TGCAGTGCTACGCGACAGGGATTACAAGAGGCCCAGTACTTC. Protein: CSATRQGLQEAQYF.

This clonotype was detected once. This chain connects TRBV20-1 to TRBJ1-6; D possibly corresponds to TRBD1 (5 bases). V lost 4 bases to trimming and J lost 14 bases, with 24 bases between them. This CDR3 spans 15 amino acids. CDR1 and CDR2 (germline): DFQATT, SNEGSKA (reference sequence). In DNA, the CDR3 is TGCAGTGCTATGGGGCTAGCGGGGAAATCGTCCGCCCTCCACTTT. It translates to CSAMGLAGKSSALHF.

This clonotype was recorded at least ten times. The V gene is TRBV10-3, the J gene TRBJ1-2, with 8 nucleotides matching TRBD1. The CDR3 is 14 residues long. Germline V gene lookup returns CDR1 ENHRY and CDR2 SYGVKD. The V gene end was trimmed by 0 bases and the J gene end by 7 bases; junction bases not matched to a gene: 4. The CDR3 nucleotides read TGTGCCATCAGTGAGTCGGACAGGGCCTCTGGCTACACCTTC. Translated: CAISESDRASGYTF.